These 10 T cell receptor beta chains originate from one sample sequenced in a study of T-cell memory formation after mild COVID-19 (dated by TCRdb to the early 2020s). Libraries came from 5' RACE. Sequencing used an Illumina NovaSeq 6000. TCRdb passed the public sequencing reads through fastp at Q25 and MiXCR, retaining productive beta sequences. Under each unique CDR3 protein, matching rows form one entry showing the most common genes and DNA. The sample table records more than 250,000 distinct CDR3 sequences; approximately 19% of these occur just once. The top ten hold more than 20% of the sample. The sequenced sample was PBMCs or a T cell subset sorted from them (not recorded which). The source of these receptors is a young man who had mild COVID-19 (a few samples of this study predate the infection). The sample titles of this study are shuffled in the database, so cell type and time point are left out; the donor was told from shared clones.

This chain connects TRBV14 to TRBJ1-1, with TRBD1 matching over 7 bases. The V gene's germline CDR1 is SGHDN and CDR2 FVKESK. The junction had 7 bases not matched to a gene; V was cut back by 0 bases and J by 0 bases. The length of the CDR3 is 17 residues. Here the CDR3 DNA reads TGTGCCAGCAGCCAAGATCTGGGCAGGGGGATGAACACTGAAGCTTTCTTT. Protein product: CASSQDLGRGMNTEAFF.

V is TRBV28 and J is TRBJ2-2; TRBD1 might be the D (5 bases). Germline CDR1 reads MDHEN; CDR2 reads SYDVKM. V lost 3 bases, J lost 7 bases, and 9 bases lay in between. The CDR3 spans 13 residues. The CDR3 DNA reads as TGTGCCAGCAGTTTCAGGGCCGGCGGGGAGCTGTTTTTT. Translated: CASSFRAGGELFF.

CDR3 nucleotide sequence: TGCAGCGTTGTCCCCTACTGGGGACACCTCTCCTACGAGCAGTACGTC. It yields the protein CSVVPYWGHLSYEQYV. V and J are TRBV29-1 and TRBJ2-7, with D possibly being TRBD1 (6 bases). CDR1 is SQVTM and CDR2 is ANQGSEA in the germline V gene. V gave up 4 bases and J gave up 0 bases, with 19 bases separating them. The CDR3 has 16 residues.

The chain employs TRBV12-3 or TRBV12-4 and TRBJ1-5; tentatively, D is TRBD1 (6 bases). V was cut by 5 bases and J by 1 base, with 12 bases left in between. The CDR3 spans 15 residues. CDR3 sequence reads: CASSLDRYSNQPQHF. The CDR3 DNA is TGTGCCAGCAGTCTCGACAGGTACAGCAATCAGCCCCAGCATTTT.

The chain recombines TRBV15 with TRBJ2-6, with D uncertain. This CDR3 spans 14 amino acids. Per the germline V gene, CDR1 is LNHNV and CDR2 is YYDKDF (reference sequence). V shed 5 bases and J shed 0 bases, with 5 bases lying between them. In nucleotides, the CDR3 is TGTGCCACCAGCTTGACCTCTGGGGCCAACGTCCTGACTTTC. Its translation: CATSLTSGANVLTF.

This clonotype has just one count. The chain uses TRBV6-5 and TRBJ1-2; 9 bases agree with TRBD1. Germline V gene lookup returns CDR1 MNHEY and CDR2 SVGAGI. The CDR3 length is 14 residues. After removal of 4 bases from V and 9 bases from J, the junction contained 9 bases not matched to a gene. As DNA, the CDR3 is TGTGCCAGCAGTTTTCCGGGACAGGGCGCACGCTACACCTTC. This codes for CASSFPGQGARYTF.

The J gene is TRBJ2-1, the V gene TRBV5-6; D is perhaps TRBD1 (5 bases). CDR1 and CDR2 from the germline V gene are SGHDT and YYEEEE. The CDR3 contains 15 residues. V lost 0 bases and J 9 bases, leaving 16 bases between the germline ends. The DNA of the CDR3 is TGTGCCAGCAGCTTGGCCGTCAGGGCTATCGGTGAGCAGTTCTTC. This encodes CASSLAVRAIGEQFF.

The genes are TRBV11-2 and TRBJ2-5; 9 bases align to TRBD2. The germline CDR1 and CDR2 sequences are SGHAT and FQNNGV. The length of the CDR3 is 17 residues. V shed 1 base, J shed 6 bases, and the junction held 12 bases outside the gene matches. The CDR3 DNA sequence: TGTGCCAGCAGCTTAGCCGGTGGCGGGGGGGCCTCGAAGACCCAGTACTTC. It translates to CASSLAGGGGASKTQYF.

The J gene is TRBJ1-1, the V gene TRBV4-1; D is perhaps TRBD1 (6 bases). Germline loops: CDR1 MGHRA, CDR2 YSYEKL. Trimming stripped 4 bases from V and 2 bases from J, with 14 bases between. The CDR3 spans 15 residues. The CDR3 loop reads CASSLSRGPNTEAFF. The CDR3 DNA sequence: TGCGCCAGCAGCCTAAGCCGGGGGCCTAACACTGAAGCTTTCTTT.

This clonotype was picked up a small number of times. The chain uses TRBV6-5 and TRBJ1-5, with 8 bases that match TRBD1. The CDR3 is 14 amino acids. CDR1 MNHEY and CDR2 SVGAGI come from the germline V gene. With 6 bases clipped from V and 9 bases from J, the junction kept 10 bases outside the gene matches. The CDR3 sequence: CASRVDRATLPQHF. The CDR3 DNA sequence: TGTGCCAGCAGGGTGGACAGGGCTACTTTGCCCCAGCATTTT.